The clone carrying this T cell receptor beta chain has a handful of counts. Its specificity is unknown. A multiplex PCR was run with 60 Vbeta primers and 13 Jbeta primers. Measured with immunoSEQ multiplex PCR; TCRdb has only the in-frame clones, and not every one. The data hold roughly 280,000 clones, with around 66% observed a single time. This CDR3 spans 14 amino acids. V was pared by 7 bases and J by 0 bases, with 2 bases of the junction left unmatched. CDR1 is MNHNS, CDR2 SASEGT, per germline. This sample was included in a study of cytomegalovirus exposure and HLA in healthy donors. Findings and limits, study-wide: The presence/absence work took it that sequencing depth was about the same across donors. Being productive about 87% or about 30% of the time was typical of most TCR beta V segments in an earlier analysis.

The chain recombines TRBV6-1 with TRBJ2-2; the match to TRBD2 covers 7 bases. Sequencing was carried out using PBMCs. This receptor was taken from a female donor in good health and CMV-seronegative. The CDR3 here is CASNGLANTGELFF. CDR3 DNA sequence: TGTGCCAGCAATGGACTAGCGAACACCGGGGAGCTGTTTTTT.